This T cell receptor beta chain was recorded in a study of vaccination and CD4 T cells after COVID-19. Across the study: Post-COVID specimens were obtained a median 101 days after diagnosis (range 35 to 161). Overlapping spike peptides of SARS-CoV-2, HCoV-NL63, HCoV-OC43 and HCoV-229E were used, and cells were stimulated with them. Overall study findings and caveats: Only post-vaccination samples contained a median 86.3% of the reactive clones in convalescent patients.

At the Johns Hopkins FTIC core, DNA taken from cultured CD4+ T cells was sequenced by way of the Oncomine TCR Beta short-read assay. TCRdb recomputed calls from the PCR reads with MiXCR, one row per CDR3 protein. The repertoire holds roughly 4,200 distinct CDR3 sequences, with 26% as singletons. Comments on this clonotype: Its antigen is still unknown.

Germline V lookup: CDR1 ENHRY, CDR2 SYGVKD. CDR3 length: 13 amino acids. V lost 5 bases to trimming and J lost 8 bases, with 15 bases between them. Treatment here: approximately 9-day PBMC culture with coronavirus spike peptide pools or control peptides (ViraFEST assay). The ViraFEST method relied on peptide pools to expand antigen-specific T cells, followed by TCR sequencing. Sequenced: CD4+ T cells from blood, cultured in vitro. The rearrangement joins TRBV10-3 to TRBJ1-2; maybe TRBD1 (6 bases). The clonotype was recovered from a human donor who had recovered from COVID-19. This CDR3 reads CAISPLDSGGYTF. CDR3 DNA: TGTGCCATCAGTCCCTTGGACAGCGGCGGCTACACCTTC.